This T cell receptor beta chain was obtained from a study of blood T cell repertoires in COVID-19. On the study more broadly: Researchers got acute and convalescent COVID-19 samples from the United States, Italy and Spain.

Original data processing: Nucleated cell number was recorded as an estimate derived from reference gene primer amplification. Only in-frame clones appear in the TCRdb table, and some are missing; sequencing was by immunoSEQ multiplex PCR. Clone size and the V and J calls come from that table; the DNA yielded D and trimming. Among more than 95,000 clones listed, 90% to 95% were seen once. V was shortened by 3 bases and J by 0 bases, with 12 bases between the two germline ends. Germline V gene sequence: CDR1 MDHEN, CDR2 SYDVKM. The CDR3 is 16 amino acids. The chain combines TRBV28 with TRBJ2-1, with D possibly TRBD2 on 5 matching bases. This TCR was sampled from a human donor in a cohort sampled during active COVID-19. Material for sequencing was peripheral blood. DNA for the CDR3: TGTGCCAGCAGTTTTAGGGCGGGCAGCTCCTACAATGAGCAGTTCTTC. Encoded protein: CASSFRAGSSYNEQFF.